These 10 T cell receptor beta chains were sequenced from one sample in a study of beta chain features in type 1 diabetes. Every isolated RNA sample was fully reverse transcribed, so sequencing captured expressed TCRB transcripts. This table comes from immunoSEQ multiplex PCR, and its TCRdb copy is limited to in-frame clones, with some not included. The sample includes 300,000 to 350,000 clones, 13% to 15% seen only once; the top ten take over 5.5%. The sequencing sample was made of central memory CD4+ T cells from blood. All receptors derive from a man aged 25 to 40 in good health.

The chain carries TRBV6-1 and TRBJ2-5, with TRBD1 matching 7 bases. This CDR3 has 13 residues. Per germline, CDR1 MNHNS and CDR2 SASEGT. The V segment lost 10 bases and the J segment 2 bases; nucleotides outside the gene matches: 7. CDR3 region: CATERDRQETQYF. The CDR3, as DNA: TGTGCCACGGAACGGGACAGACAAGAGACCCAGTACTTC.

The chain has TRBV7-2 and TRBJ1-4, with a tentative D call TRBD1 (6 bases). The germline V and J ends were trimmed by 0 bases and 6 bases, with 8 bases remaining between them. CDR1 SGHTA and CDR2 FQGNSA come from the germline V gene. The CDR3 length is 14 residues. CDR3 in DNA: TGTGCCAGCAGCTTAGCAGGGGGTGATGAAAAACTGTTTTTT. Protein sequence: CASSLAGGDEKLFF.

This clone occurred a few times. V usage is TRBV5-1 and J usage is TRBJ2-5; D gene ambiguous. V lost 2 bases, J lost 1 base, and 6 bases lay in between. Germline CDR1 and CDR2: SGHRS and YFSETQ. The CDR3 spans 13 residues. The CDR3 sequence: CASSLFIQETQYF. CDR3 bases: TGCGCCAGCAGCTTATTTATCCAAGAGACCCAGTACTTC.

The chain carries TRBV7-3 and TRBJ2-5; 10 nucleotides agree with TRBD1. V shed 4 bases and J 5 bases; nucleotides not matched to a gene: 7. Germline V gene data show CDR1 as SGHTA and CDR2 as FQGTGA. This CDR3 spans 15 amino acids. CDR3 DNA sequence: TGTGCCAGCAGCTCCACCGGGACAGGGGTGGAGACCCAGTACTTC. Its protein is CASSSTGTGVETQYF.

The CDR3 sequence is CAWAGALLYGYTF. The CDR3 coding sequence is TGTGCCTGGGCAGGGGCCCTTCTCTATGGCTACACCTTC. This chain connects TRBV30 to TRBJ1-2; D is perhaps TRBD1 (6 bases). This CDR3 region has 13 residues. With 5 bases removed from V and 4 bases from J, the gap between germline ends came to 14 bases. CDR1 and CDR2 (germline): GTSNPN, SVGIG (reference sequence).

The chain links TRBV27 to TRBJ1-5; D ambiguous. Germline lookup yields CDR1 MNHEY and CDR2 SMNVEV (reference sequence). The CDR3 runs 15 residues. V gave up 2 bases and J gave up 2 bases, with 10 bases separating them. CDR3 coding DNA: TGTGCCAGCAGTTTAGGGCGCCTGGGCAATCAGCCCCAGCATTTT. The encoded protein is CASSLGRLGNQPQHF.

The rearrangement joins TRBV29-1 to TRBJ2-7; possible D gene TRBD2, 5 bases. The CDR3 is made up of 12 amino acids. V lost 6 bases and J 2 bases, leaving 11 bases between the germline ends. The germline gives CDR1 SQVTM, CDR2 ANQGSEA. The DNA for the CDR3 is TGCAGCGTCTCCTCAGCGGCCTACGAGCAGTACTTC. It specifies CSVSSAAYEQYF.

This clone appeared a few times. J is TRBJ2-7 and V is TRBV27, with unresolved D. The CDR3 loop spans 12 amino acids. Germline V CDR1 and CDR2: MNHEY, SMNVEV (reference sequence). V was cut by 5 bases and J by 6 bases, with 11 bases left in between. The CDR3 protein is CASSEVPSEQYF. In DNA form, the CDR3 reads TGTGCCAGCAGTGAAGTACCGTCCGAGCAGTACTTC.

Ten or more counts support this clone. This chain joins TRBV23-1 and TRBJ1-5; D ambiguous. TRBV23-1 is an open reading frame whose function is uncertain. CDR3 length: 20 amino acids. V shed 0 bases and J shed 5 bases, with 26 bases lying between them. CDR3: CASSQSMVWAEDGWHQPQHF. CDR3 nucleotides: TGCGCCAGCAGTCAATCGATGGTATGGGCCGAAGATGGGTGGCATCAGCCCCAGCATTTT.

The sample holds a few counts of this clone. The chain employs TRBV5-6 and TRBJ2-5; TRBD2 matches at 7 bases. CDR3 length: 15 amino acids. Germline V gene lookup returns CDR1 SGHDT and CDR2 YYEEEE. J was trimmed by 2 bases and V by 4 bases; bases with no gene match: 8. CDR3 region: CASSLSGLTQETQYF. The CDR3, as DNA: TGTGCCAGCAGCCTGTCGGGACTAACACAAGAGACCCAGTACTTC.